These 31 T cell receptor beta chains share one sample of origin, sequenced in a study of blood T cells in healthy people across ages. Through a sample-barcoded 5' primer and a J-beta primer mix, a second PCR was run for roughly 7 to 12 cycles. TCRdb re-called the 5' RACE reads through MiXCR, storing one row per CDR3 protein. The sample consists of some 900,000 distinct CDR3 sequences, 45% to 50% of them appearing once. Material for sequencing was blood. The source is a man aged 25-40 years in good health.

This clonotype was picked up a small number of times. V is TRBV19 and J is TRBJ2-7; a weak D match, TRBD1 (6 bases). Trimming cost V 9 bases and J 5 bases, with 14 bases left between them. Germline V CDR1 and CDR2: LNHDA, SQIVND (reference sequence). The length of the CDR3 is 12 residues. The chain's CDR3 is CARNRVRHEQYF. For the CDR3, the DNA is TGTGCCAGGAACAGGGTTCGCCACGAGCAGTACTTC.

The CDR3 nucleotides read TGTGCCAGCAGCAACCCGGGACTAGCGGGGCGAGATACGCAGTATTTT. As protein: CASSNPGLAGRDTQYF. V and J are TRBV12-3 or TRBV12-4 and TRBJ2-3; TRBD2 matches 13 bases. The trim removed 6 bases at V and 5 bases at J, leaving 8 bases unmatched. This CDR3 is built from 16 residues.

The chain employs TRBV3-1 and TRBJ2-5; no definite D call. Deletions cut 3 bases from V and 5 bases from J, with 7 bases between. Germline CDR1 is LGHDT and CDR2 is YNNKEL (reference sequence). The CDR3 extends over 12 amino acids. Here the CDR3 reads CASSQAYETQYF. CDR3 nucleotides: TGTGCCAGCAGCCAGGCGTACGAGACCCAGTACTTC.

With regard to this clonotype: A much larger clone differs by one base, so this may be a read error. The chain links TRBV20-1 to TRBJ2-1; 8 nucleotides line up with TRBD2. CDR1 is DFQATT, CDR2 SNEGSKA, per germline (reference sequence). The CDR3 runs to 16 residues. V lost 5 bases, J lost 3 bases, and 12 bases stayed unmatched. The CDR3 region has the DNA TGCAGTGCTCCCCGACCGGGGGGGCCGATCTACAATGAGCAGTTCTTC. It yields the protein CSAPRPGGPIYNEQFF.

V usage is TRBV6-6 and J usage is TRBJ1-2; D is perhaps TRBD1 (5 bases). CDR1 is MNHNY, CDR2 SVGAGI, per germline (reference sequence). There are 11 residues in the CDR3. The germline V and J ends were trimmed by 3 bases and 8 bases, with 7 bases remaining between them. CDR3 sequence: CASSYRGGYTF. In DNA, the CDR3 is TGTGCCAGCAGTTATAGGGGCGGCTACACCTTC.

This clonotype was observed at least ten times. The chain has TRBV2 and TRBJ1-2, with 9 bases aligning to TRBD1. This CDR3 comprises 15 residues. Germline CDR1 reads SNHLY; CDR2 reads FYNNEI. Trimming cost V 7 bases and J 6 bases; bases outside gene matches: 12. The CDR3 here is CASNIGTGFLNGYTF. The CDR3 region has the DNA TGTGCCAGCAACATTGGGACAGGGTTCTTGAATGGCTACACCTTC. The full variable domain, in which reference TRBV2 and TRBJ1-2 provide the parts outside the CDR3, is EPEVTQTPSHQVTQMGQEVILRCVPISNHLYFYWYRQILGQKVEFLVSFYNNEISEKSEIFDDQFSVERPDGSNFTLKIRSTKLEDSAMYFCASNIGTGFLNGYTFGSGTRLTVV.

This CDR3 reads CASSRVVNTEAFF. DNA for the CDR3: TGTGCCAGCAGCCGTGTGGTGAACACTGAAGCTTTCTTT. V gene TRBV3-1 combines with J gene TRBJ1-1; D unresolved. The CDR3 contains 13 residues. V gave up 4 bases and J gave up 0 bases, with 6 bases separating them. The germline CDR1 and CDR2 sequences are LGHDT and YNNKEL (reference sequence).

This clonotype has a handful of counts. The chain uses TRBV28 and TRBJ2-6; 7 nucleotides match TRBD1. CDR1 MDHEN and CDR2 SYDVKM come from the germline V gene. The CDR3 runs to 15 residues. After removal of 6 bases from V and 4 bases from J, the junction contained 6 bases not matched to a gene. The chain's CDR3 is CASRAQGVGANVLTF. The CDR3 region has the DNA TGTGCCAGCAGGGCCCAGGGGGTCGGGGCCAACGTCCTGACTTTC.

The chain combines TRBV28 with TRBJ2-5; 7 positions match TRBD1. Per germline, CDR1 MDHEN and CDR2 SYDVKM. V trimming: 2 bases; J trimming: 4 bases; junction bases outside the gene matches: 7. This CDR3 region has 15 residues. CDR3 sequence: CASSLIRDRGETQYF. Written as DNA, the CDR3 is TGTGCCAGCAGTTTAATTAGGGACAGAGGAGAGACCCAGTACTTC. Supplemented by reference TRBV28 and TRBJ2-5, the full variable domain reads DVKVTQSSRYLVKRTGEKVFLECVQDMDHENMFWYRQDPGLGLRLIYFSYDVKMKEKGDIPEGYSVSREKKERFSLILESASTNQTSMYLCASSLIRDRGETQYFGPGTRLLVL.

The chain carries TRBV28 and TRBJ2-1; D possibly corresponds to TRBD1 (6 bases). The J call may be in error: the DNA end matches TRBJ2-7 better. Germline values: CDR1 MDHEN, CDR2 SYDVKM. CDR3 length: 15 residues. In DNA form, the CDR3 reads TGTGCCAGCACTTCCCTGGGCCAGGGGCAATACGAGCAGTACTTC. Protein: CASTSLGQGQYEQYF.

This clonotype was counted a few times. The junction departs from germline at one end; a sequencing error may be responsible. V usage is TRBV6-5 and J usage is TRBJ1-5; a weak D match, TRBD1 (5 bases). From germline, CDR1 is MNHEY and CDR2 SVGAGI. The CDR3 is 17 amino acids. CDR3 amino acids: CVSSSGSPPESNQPQHF. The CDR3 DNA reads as TGTGTCAGCAGTTCAGGGTCCCCCCCGGAGAGCAATCAGCCCCAGCATTTT.

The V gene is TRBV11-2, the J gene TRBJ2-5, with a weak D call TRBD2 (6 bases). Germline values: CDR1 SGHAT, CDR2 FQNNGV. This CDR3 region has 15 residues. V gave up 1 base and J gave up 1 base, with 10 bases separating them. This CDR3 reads CASSLGDGGQETQYF. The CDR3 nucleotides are TGTGCCAGCAGCTTAGGGGACGGGGGCCAAGAGACCCAGTACTTC. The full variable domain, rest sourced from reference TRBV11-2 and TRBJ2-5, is EAGVAQSPRYKIIEKRQSVAFWCNPISGHATLYWYQQILGQGPKLLIQFQNNGVVDDSQLPKDRFSAERLKGVDSTLKIQPAKLEDSAVYLCASSLGDGGQETQYFGPGTRLLVL.

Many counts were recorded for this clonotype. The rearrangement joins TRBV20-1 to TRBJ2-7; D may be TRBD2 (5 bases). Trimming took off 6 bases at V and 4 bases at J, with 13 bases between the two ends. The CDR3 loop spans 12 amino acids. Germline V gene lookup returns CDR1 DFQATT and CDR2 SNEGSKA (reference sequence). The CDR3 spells CSAAGPNYEQYF. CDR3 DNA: TGCAGTGCGGCGGGTCCCAATTACGAGCAGTACTTC.

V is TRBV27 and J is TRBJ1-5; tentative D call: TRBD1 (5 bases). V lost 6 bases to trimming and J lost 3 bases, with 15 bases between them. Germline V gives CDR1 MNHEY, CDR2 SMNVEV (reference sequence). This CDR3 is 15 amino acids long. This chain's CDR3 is CASRRQGPLNQPQHF. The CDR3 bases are TGTGCCAGCAGGCGTCAGGGACCCCTCAATCAGCCCCAGCATTTT.

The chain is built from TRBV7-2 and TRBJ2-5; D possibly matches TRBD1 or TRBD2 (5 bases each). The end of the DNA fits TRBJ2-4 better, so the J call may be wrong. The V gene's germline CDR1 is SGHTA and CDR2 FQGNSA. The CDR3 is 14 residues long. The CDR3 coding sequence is TGTACCAGCAGCCGTGCCCGGGACGCCAACATTCAGTACTTC. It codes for CTSSRARDANIQYF.

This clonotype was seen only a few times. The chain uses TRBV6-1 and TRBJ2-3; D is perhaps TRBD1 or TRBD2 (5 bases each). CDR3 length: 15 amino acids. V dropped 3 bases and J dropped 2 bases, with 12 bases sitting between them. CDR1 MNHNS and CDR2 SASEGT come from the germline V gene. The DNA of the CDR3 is TGTGCCAGCAGTGAGGGGGACGGATACACAGATACGCAGTATTTT. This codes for CASSEGDGYTDTQYF.

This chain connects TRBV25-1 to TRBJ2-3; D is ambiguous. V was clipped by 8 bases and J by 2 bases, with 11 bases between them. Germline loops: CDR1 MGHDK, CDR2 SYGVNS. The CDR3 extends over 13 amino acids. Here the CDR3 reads CASEGPATDTQYF. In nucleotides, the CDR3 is TGTGCCAGCGAAGGTCCAGCCACAGATACGCAGTATTTT.

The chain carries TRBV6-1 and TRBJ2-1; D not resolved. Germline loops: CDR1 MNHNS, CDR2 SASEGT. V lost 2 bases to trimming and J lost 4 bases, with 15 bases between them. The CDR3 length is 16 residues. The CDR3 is CASSEIMGSRYNEQFF. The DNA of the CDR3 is TGTGCCAGCAGTGAAATTATGGGTTCACGGTACAATGAGCAGTTCTTC.

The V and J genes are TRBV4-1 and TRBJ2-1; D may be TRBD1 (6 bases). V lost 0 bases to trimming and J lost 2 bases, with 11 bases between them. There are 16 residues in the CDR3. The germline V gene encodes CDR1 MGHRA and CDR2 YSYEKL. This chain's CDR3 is CASSQDAQGAYNEQFF. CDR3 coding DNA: TGCGCCAGCAGCCAAGATGCACAGGGAGCCTACAATGAGCAGTTCTTC.

The CDR3 bases are TGTGCCAGCAGTTTATTGCCGGGGGCGAATCCCTACAATGAGCAGTTCTTC. Translation: CASSLLPGANPYNEQFF. The chain employs TRBV27 and TRBJ2-1; tentatively, D is TRBD1 or TRBD2 (6 bases each). Trimming stripped 1 base from V and 2 bases from J, with 15 bases between. The CDR3 totals 17 residues. The germline V gene has CDR1 MNHEY and CDR2 SMNVEV (reference sequence).

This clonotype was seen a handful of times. The CDR3 protein is CASSLEDRGAFF. Here the CDR3 DNA reads TGTGCCAGCAGCTTGGAGGACCGAGGGGCTTTCTTT. The chain uses TRBV7-8 and TRBJ1-1; D uncertain. Trimming took off 3 bases at V and 11 bases at J, with 13 bases between the two ends. The CDR3 consists of 12 residues. The V gene's germline CDR1 is SGHVS and CDR2 FQNEAQ.

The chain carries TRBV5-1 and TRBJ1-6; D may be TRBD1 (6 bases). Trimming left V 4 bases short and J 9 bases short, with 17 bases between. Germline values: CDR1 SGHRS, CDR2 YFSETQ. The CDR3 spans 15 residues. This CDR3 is CASSPTQGSGSPLHF. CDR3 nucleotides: TGCGCCAGCAGCCCGACACAGGGATCCGGTTCACCCCTCCACTTT.

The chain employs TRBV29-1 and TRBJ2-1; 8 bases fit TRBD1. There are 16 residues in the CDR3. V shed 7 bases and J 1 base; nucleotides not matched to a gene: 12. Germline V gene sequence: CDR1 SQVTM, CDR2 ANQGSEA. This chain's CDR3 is CSAPGQAIDSYNEQFF. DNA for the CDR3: TGCAGCGCGCCGGGACAGGCGATTGATTCCTACAATGAGCAGTTCTTC.

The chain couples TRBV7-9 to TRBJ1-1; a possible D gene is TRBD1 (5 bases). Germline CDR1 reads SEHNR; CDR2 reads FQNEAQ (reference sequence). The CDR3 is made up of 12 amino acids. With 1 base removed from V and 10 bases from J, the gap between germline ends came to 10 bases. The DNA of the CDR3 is TGTGCCAGCAGCTTAGAGTCTGGGACAGCTTTCTTT. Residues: CASSLESGTAFF.

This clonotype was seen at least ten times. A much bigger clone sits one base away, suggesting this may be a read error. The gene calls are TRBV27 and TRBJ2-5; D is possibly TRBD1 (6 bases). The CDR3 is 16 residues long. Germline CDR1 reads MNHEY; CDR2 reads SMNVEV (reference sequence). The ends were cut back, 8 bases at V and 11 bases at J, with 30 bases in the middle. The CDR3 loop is CASPALNLQGNNEQYF. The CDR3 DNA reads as TGTGCCAGCCCAGCCCTCAATTTACAGGGTAACAATGAGCAGTACTTC.

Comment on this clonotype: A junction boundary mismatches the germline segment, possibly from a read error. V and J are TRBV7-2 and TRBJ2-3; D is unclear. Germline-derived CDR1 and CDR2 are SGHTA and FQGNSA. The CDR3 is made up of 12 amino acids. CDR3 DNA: TGTGCCCGCAGCCTTAGCACAGATACGCAGTATTTT. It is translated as CARSLSTDTQYF.

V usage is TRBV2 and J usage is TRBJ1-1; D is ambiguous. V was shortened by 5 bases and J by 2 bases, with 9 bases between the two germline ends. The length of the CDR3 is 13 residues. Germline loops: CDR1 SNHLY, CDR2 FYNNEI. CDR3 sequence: CASSRYFNTEAFF. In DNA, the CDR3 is TGTGCCAGCAGTCGGTATTTTAACACTGAAGCTTTCTTT.

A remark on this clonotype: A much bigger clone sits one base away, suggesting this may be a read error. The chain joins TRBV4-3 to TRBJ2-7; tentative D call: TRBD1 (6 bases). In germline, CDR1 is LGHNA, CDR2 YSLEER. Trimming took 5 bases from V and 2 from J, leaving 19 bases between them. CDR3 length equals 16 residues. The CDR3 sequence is CASSALTGLGAYEQYF. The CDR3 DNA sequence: TGCGCCAGCAGCGCATTGACAGGACTTGGTGCCTACGAGCAGTACTTC.

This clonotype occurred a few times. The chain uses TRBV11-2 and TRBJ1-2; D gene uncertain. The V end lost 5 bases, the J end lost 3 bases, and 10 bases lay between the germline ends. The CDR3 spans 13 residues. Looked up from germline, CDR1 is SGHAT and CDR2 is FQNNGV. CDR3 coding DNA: TGTGCCAGCAGCGGGATTCCAGACTATGGCTACACCTTC. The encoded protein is CASSGIPDYGYTF.

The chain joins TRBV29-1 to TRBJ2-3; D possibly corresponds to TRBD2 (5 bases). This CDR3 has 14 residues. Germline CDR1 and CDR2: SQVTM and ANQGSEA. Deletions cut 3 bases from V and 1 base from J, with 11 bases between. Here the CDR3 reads CSVDSGFGTDTQYF. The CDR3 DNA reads TGCAGCGTTGATTCGGGGTTTGGCACAGATACGCAGTATTTT.

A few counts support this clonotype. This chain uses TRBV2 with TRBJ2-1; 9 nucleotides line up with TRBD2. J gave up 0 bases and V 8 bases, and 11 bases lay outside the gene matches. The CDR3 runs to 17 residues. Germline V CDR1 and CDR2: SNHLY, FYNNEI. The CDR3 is CASPGTSWNSSYNEQFF. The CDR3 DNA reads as TGTGCCAGCCCCGGGACTAGCTGGAACAGCTCCTACAATGAGCAGTTCTTC.